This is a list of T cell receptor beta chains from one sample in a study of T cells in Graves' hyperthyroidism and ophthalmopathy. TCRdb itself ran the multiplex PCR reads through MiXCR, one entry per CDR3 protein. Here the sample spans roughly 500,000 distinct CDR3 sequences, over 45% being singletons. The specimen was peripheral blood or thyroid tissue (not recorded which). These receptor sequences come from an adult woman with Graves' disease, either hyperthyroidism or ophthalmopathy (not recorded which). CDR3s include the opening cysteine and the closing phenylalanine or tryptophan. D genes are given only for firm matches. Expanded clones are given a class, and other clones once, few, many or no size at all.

cdr3_nt: TGTGCCAGCAGCTTAGGAGTCCGGGGACGAAATCAGCCCCAGCATTTT
cdr3_aa: CASSLGVRGRNQPQHF
cdr3_length: 16
d_call: NA
v_call: TRBV7-8
clone_size: many
j_call: TRBJ1-5

cdr3_nt: TGCGCCAGCGGTGAGGTGGGACTCTATGGCTACACCTTC
cdr3_aa: CASGEVGLYGYTF
cdr3_length: 13
d_call: NA
v_call: TRBV4-3
clone_size: few
j_call: TRBJ1-2

cdr3_nt: TGTGCCAGCAGCTCGACGGCTAATGAAAAACTGTTTTTT
cdr3_aa: CASSSTANEKLFF
cdr3_length: 13
d_call: NA
v_call: TRBV5-5
clone_size: many
j_call: TRBJ1-4

cdr3_nt: TGTGCCAGCAGTGAAGTGGGGGAGCAGTACTTC
cdr3_aa: CASSEVGEQYF
cdr3_length: 11
d_call: NA
v_call: TRBV6-1
clone_size: many
j_call: TRBJ2-7

cdr3_nt: TGCAGTGCTAGAGCCTATTCCGGGACAGGGGAAGAGACCCAGTACTTC
cdr3_aa: CSARAYSGTGEETQYF
cdr3_length: 16
d_call: TRBD1
v_call: TRBV20-1
clone_size: many
j_call: TRBJ2-5

cdr3_nt: TGCAGCGTTGAAGGGACAGTCACAGACTCCTACGAGCAGTACTTC
cdr3_aa: CSVEGTVTDSYEQYF
cdr3_length: 15
d_call: NA
v_call: TRBV29-1
clone_size: many
j_call: TRBJ2-7

cdr3_nt: TGTGCCAGCAGTTCGCCGCGTAGGACTAAACTGGCGTGGGCTGAAGCTTTCTTT
cdr3_aa: CASSSPRRTKLAWAEAFF
cdr3_length: 18
d_call: NA
v_call: TRBV28
clone_size: NA
j_call: TRBJ1-1

cdr3_nt: TGTGCCAGCAGCGCGGCAGGGATGCCTGAAGCTTTCTTT
cdr3_aa: CASSAAGMPEAFF
cdr3_length: 13
d_call: NA
v_call: TRBV9
clone_size: once
j_call: TRBJ1-1

cdr3_nt: TGTGCCAGCAGTTACGAAAGGGGGCAAACCTACGAGCAGTACTTC
cdr3_aa: CASSYERGQTYEQYF
cdr3_length: 15
d_call: TRBD1
v_call: TRBV6-5
clone_size: NA
j_call: TRBJ2-7

cdr3_nt: TGTGCCAGCAGCCGAATTGGGGGAAACACCATATATTTT
cdr3_aa: CASSRIGGNTIYF
cdr3_length: 13
d_call: NA
v_call: TRBV7-3
clone_size: NA
j_call: TRBJ1-3

cdr3_nt: TGTGCCAGCAGCTTACTAATCCGGGGGACCCAGTACTTC
cdr3_aa: CASSLLIRGTQYF
cdr3_length: 13
d_call: NA
v_call: TRBV7-2
clone_size: many
j_call: TRBJ2-5

cdr3_nt: TGTGCCAGCAGTCCAGTCGGGGGGGGAGGCTACACCTTC
cdr3_aa: CASSPVGGGGYTF
cdr3_length: 13
d_call: NA
v_call: TRBV6-5
clone_size: NA
j_call: TRBJ1-2

cdr3_nt: TGCAGTGCTATTAGCGGGAGGGCCCTCACAGATACGCAGTATTTT
cdr3_aa: CSAISGRALTDTQYF
cdr3_length: 15
d_call: TRBD2
v_call: TRBV20-1
clone_size: NA
j_call: TRBJ2-3

cdr3_nt: TGTGCCAGCAGGGGGCCGACAGGGGAAGGCTACACCTTC
cdr3_aa: CASRGPTGEGYTF
cdr3_length: 13
d_call: TRBD1
v_call: TRBV7-9
clone_size: NA
j_call: TRBJ1-2

cdr3_nt: TGCAGCGCGGGGGACAGCGACTCTGGAAACACCATATATTTT
cdr3_aa: CSAGDSDSGNTIYF
cdr3_length: 14
d_call: TRBD1
v_call: TRBV29-1
clone_size: many
j_call: TRBJ1-3

cdr3_nt: TGCAGTGCTGCCAACAGGGGCTGGAGCACTGAAGCTTTCTTT
cdr3_aa: CSAANRGWSTEAFF
cdr3_length: 14
d_call: TRBD1
v_call: TRBV20-1
clone_size: NA
j_call: TRBJ1-1

cdr3_nt: TGTGCCACCAGGTCAGCGAACACTGAAGCTTTCTTT
cdr3_aa: CATRSANTEAFF
cdr3_length: 12
d_call: NA
v_call: TRBV10-3
clone_size: NA
j_call: TRBJ1-1

cdr3_nt: TGCAGTGCCTATCCAGGGACCCAAGAGACCCAGTACTTC
cdr3_aa: CSAYPGTQETQYF
cdr3_length: 13
d_call: NA
v_call: TRBV20-1
clone_size: many
j_call: TRBJ2-5

cdr3_nt: TGCGCCAGCAGAACGGGGGCTGGTAGAACTGAAGCTTTCTTT
cdr3_aa: CASRTGAGRTEAFF
cdr3_length: 14
d_call: NA
v_call: TRBV5-1
clone_size: many
j_call: TRBJ1-1

cdr3_nt: TGCAGTGCTAGAGGGTACGCTAGAACTTGCTACGAGCAGTACTTC
cdr3_aa: CSARGYARTCYEQYF
cdr3_length: 15
d_call: NA
v_call: TRBV20-1
clone_size: NA
j_call: TRBJ2-7

cdr3_nt: TGTGCCAGCAGCTTAGACTATCTCGAGCAGTACTTC
cdr3_aa: CASSLDYLEQYF
cdr3_length: 12
d_call: NA
v_call: TRBV7-2
clone_size: few
j_call: TRBJ2-7

cdr3_nt: TGTGCCAGCAGTTCGACAGGGGGCGAGTACACCGGGGAGCTGTTTTTT
cdr3_aa: CASSSTGGEYTGELFF
cdr3_length: 16
d_call: TRBD1
v_call: TRBV12-3/TRBV12-4
clone_size: NA
j_call: TRBJ2-2

cdr3_nt: TGTGCCAGCAGCTTCTATGAGGTGACCTACGAGCAGTACTTC
cdr3_aa: CASSFYEVTYEQYF
cdr3_length: 14
d_call: NA
v_call: TRBV7-2
clone_size: NA
j_call: TRBJ2-7

cdr3_nt: TGTGCCAGCAGCCTCCGCAGGGACAGGGACGAGCAGTACTTC
cdr3_aa: CASSLRRDRDEQYF
cdr3_length: 14
d_call: TRBD1
v_call: TRBV7-8
clone_size: NA
j_call: TRBJ2-7

cdr3_nt: TGTGCCATCAGTGCCGGAATAGACTCCTACGAGCAGTACTTC
cdr3_aa: CAISAGIDSYEQYF
cdr3_length: 14
d_call: NA
v_call: TRBV10-3
clone_size: few
j_call: TRBJ2-7

cdr3_nt: TGTGCCAGCAGTCCCCGGGCGGGCCAAGAGACCCAGTACTTC
cdr3_aa: CASSPRAGQETQYF
cdr3_length: 14
d_call: NA
v_call: TRBV2
clone_size: NA
j_call: TRBJ2-5

cdr3_nt: TGTGCCACCAGCAGCGTAGGGGACAGAGGGACCCAGTACTTC
cdr3_aa: CATSSVGDRGTQYF
cdr3_length: 14
d_call: TRBD1
v_call: TRBV15
clone_size: few
j_call: TRBJ2-5

cdr3_nt: TGTGCCAGCAGCCCCCCGGGAAGGCCCTACGAGCAGTACTTC
cdr3_aa: CASSPPGRPYEQYF
cdr3_length: 14
d_call: NA
v_call: TRBV3-1
clone_size: many
j_call: TRBJ2-7

cdr3_nt: TGTGCCAGCAGCACCTCCGGGACGGCCGGTTTCCAGCATTTT
cdr3_aa: CASSTSGTAGFQHF
cdr3_length: 14
d_call: NA
v_call: TRBV13
clone_size: NA
j_call: TRBJ1-5

cdr3_nt: TGCAGCGTTGATTGGGGCCGAAGCCCCATCTATGGCTACACCTTC
cdr3_aa: CSVDWGRSPIYGYTF
cdr3_length: 15
d_call: NA
v_call: TRBV29-1
clone_size: NA
j_call: TRBJ1-2

cdr3_nt: TGTGCCAGCAGCTCAAGGCAGGGCGGAGAGACCCGGTACTTC
cdr3_aa: CASSSRQGGETRYF
cdr3_length: 14
d_call: NA
v_call: TRBV7-3
clone_size: NA
j_call: TRBJ2-5

cdr3_nt: TGCGCCAGCAGCGGAACTGATCTAAATGAAAAACTGTTTTTT
cdr3_aa: CASSGTDLNEKLFF
cdr3_length: 14
d_call: NA
v_call: TRBV5-1
clone_size: NA
j_call: TRBJ1-4

cdr3_nt: TGTGCCAGCAGCTTAGTAGGGTCCAGGAGGAATGAAAAACTGTTTTTT
cdr3_aa: CASSLVGSRRNEKLFF
cdr3_length: 16
d_call: NA
v_call: TRBV7-3
clone_size: NA
j_call: TRBJ1-4

cdr3_nt: TGTGCCAGCAGCGAGGGGACAGGGAGACAGATTGAAGCTTTCTTT
cdr3_aa: CASSEGTGRQIEAFF
cdr3_length: 15
d_call: TRBD1
v_call: TRBV9
clone_size: many
j_call: TRBJ1-1

cdr3_nt: TGCGCCAGCAGCGGGACAGGGGACCCCGGGGAGCTGTTTTTT
cdr3_aa: CASSGTGDPGELFF
cdr3_length: 14
d_call: TRBD1
v_call: TRBV5-1
clone_size: many
j_call: TRBJ2-2

cdr3_nt: TGTGCCAGCAAGTCGGGACTCTATGGCTACACCTTC
cdr3_aa: CASKSGLYGYTF
cdr3_length: 12
d_call: NA
v_call: TRBV5-4
clone_size: NA
j_call: TRBJ1-2

cdr3_nt: TGCAGCGTCCGCCAAACAGGGGATTCACCCCTCCACTTT
cdr3_aa: CSVRQTGDSPLHF
cdr3_length: 13
d_call: TRBD1
v_call: TRBV29-1
clone_size: few
j_call: TRBJ1-6

cdr3_nt: TGTGCCAGCAGTGCGGCCGACAGGTCCTATGGCTACACCTTC
cdr3_aa: CASSAADRSYGYTF
cdr3_length: 14
d_call: NA
v_call: TRBV6-6
clone_size: NA
j_call: TRBJ1-2

cdr3_nt: TGTGCCAGCAGTGCTGTATTCAGGGCAGGGTCTGGAAACACCATATATTTT
cdr3_aa: CASSAVFRAGSGNTIYF
cdr3_length: 17
d_call: NA
v_call: TRBV6-5
clone_size: many
j_call: TRBJ1-3

cdr3_nt: TGCGCCAGCAGTGCCGGCGAGCTAGCGGGAGCGGACGAGCAGTACTTC
cdr3_aa: CASSAGELAGADEQYF
cdr3_length: 16
d_call: TRBD2
v_call: TRBV10-2
clone_size: NA
j_call: TRBJ2-7

cdr3_nt: TGCAGCTTCAGGATTGGGACTAGCTCCGAGCAGTACTTC
cdr3_aa: CSFRIGTSSEQYF
cdr3_length: 13
d_call: TRBD2
v_call: TRBV29-1
clone_size: NA
j_call: TRBJ2-7

cdr3_nt: TGTGCCAGCAGCTTACAGTGGACGGAGTCCTACGAGCAGTACTTC
cdr3_aa: CASSLQWTESYEQYF
cdr3_length: 15
d_call: NA
v_call: TRBV7-8
clone_size: few
j_call: TRBJ2-7

cdr3_nt: TGTGCCAGCAGCTTAGCCGTAGGCGGGGATGGGGGGTCCCAGTACTTC
cdr3_aa: CASSLAVGGDGGSQYF
cdr3_length: 16
d_call: NA
v_call: TRBV7-9
clone_size: NA
j_call: TRBJ2-5

cdr3_nt: TGTGCCAGCAGTTTGAAGTTTGGGGAGTCCCAGCCCCAGCATTTT
cdr3_aa: CASSLKFGESQPQHF
cdr3_length: 15
d_call: NA
v_call: TRBV2
clone_size: NA
j_call: TRBJ1-5

cdr3_nt: TGTGCCAGCAGTGGGGGGCAAGAGACCCAGTACTTC
cdr3_aa: CASSGGQETQYF
cdr3_length: 12
d_call: NA
v_call: TRBV2
clone_size: many
j_call: TRBJ2-5

cdr3_nt: TGCGCCAGCAGTTACAGGGAAGGAGTGACCACTGAAGCTTTCTTT
cdr3_aa: CASSYREGVTTEAFF
cdr3_length: 15
d_call: NA
v_call: TRBV5-1
clone_size: few
j_call: TRBJ1-1

cdr3_nt: TGTGCCAGCAGTGACTCCATTATGGGGACTCAGCGCCCTCTCTACAATGAGCAGTTCTTC
cdr3_aa: CASSDSIMGTQRPLYNEQFF
cdr3_length: 20
d_call: NA
v_call: TRBV6-4
clone_size: NA
j_call: TRBJ2-1

cdr3_nt: TGTGCCAGCACCTTGGAGGGGGTTGGGAAACTGTTTTTT
cdr3_aa: CASTLEGVGKLFF
cdr3_length: 13
d_call: NA
v_call: TRBV12-3/TRBV12-4
clone_size: NA
j_call: TRBJ1-4